The clone carrying this T cell receptor beta chain was picked up one time. What it binds is not known. The CDR3 totals 15 residues. V lost 5 bases to trimming and J lost 5 bases, with 17 bases between them. In germline, CDR1 is MRHNA, CDR2 SNTAGT. The data stem from a study of T cell responses to AZD1222 COVID-19 vaccine. Study conclusions and caveats: Spike-specific TCR depth and breadth grew after two AZD1222 doses.

Profiled with immunoSEQ multiplex PCR; TCRdb holds only in-frame clones, not every one. Of just under 90,000 clones listed, over 75% are singletons. The TCR comes from an adult in good health. The chain carries TRBV6-4 and TRBJ2-3; the D call may be TRBD1 or TRBD2 (5 bases each). This material consisted of peripheral blood, taken on day 0 of AZD1222 vaccination. The CDR3 loop reads CASSRDPSGIDTQYF. CDR3 in DNA: TGTGCCAGCAGTCGGGACCCTTCCGGTATAGATACGCAGTATTTT.